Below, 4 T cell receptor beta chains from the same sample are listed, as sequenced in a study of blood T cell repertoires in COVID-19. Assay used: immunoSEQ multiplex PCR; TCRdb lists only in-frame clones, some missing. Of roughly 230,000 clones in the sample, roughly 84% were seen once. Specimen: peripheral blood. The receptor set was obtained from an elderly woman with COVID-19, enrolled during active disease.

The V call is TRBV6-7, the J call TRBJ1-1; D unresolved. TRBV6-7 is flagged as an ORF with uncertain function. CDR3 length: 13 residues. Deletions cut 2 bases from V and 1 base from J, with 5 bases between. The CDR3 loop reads CASSYEGNTEAFF. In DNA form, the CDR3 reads TGTGCCAGCAGTTACGAGGGGAACACTGAAGCTTTCTTT.

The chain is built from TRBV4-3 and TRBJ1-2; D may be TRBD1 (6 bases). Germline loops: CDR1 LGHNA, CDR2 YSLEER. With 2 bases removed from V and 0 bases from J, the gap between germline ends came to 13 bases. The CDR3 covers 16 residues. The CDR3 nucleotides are TGCGCCAGCAGCCAATTTATAGGGGGAGCTAACTATGGCTACACCTTC. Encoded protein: CASSQFIGGANYGYTF.

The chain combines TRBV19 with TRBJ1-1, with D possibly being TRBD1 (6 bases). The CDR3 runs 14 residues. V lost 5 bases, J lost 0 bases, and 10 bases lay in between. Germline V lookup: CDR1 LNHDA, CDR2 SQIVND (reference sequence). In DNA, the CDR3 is TGTGCCAGTAGTTTCACAGGGATGAACACTGAAGCTTTCTTT. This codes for CASSFTGMNTEAFF.

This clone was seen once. In DNA, the CDR3 is TGTGCCAGCAGTGATTACAGGGGGCTACAAGAGACCCAGTACTTC. Protein product: CASSDYRGLQETQYF. J is TRBJ2-5 and V is TRBV25-1; 9 nucleotides line up with TRBD1. The CDR3 consists of 15 residues. Germline CDR1 and CDR2: MGHDK and SYGVNS. The V segment lost 3 bases and the J segment 2 bases; nucleotides outside the gene matches: 4. The variable domain in full, with the rest retrieved from reference TRBV25-1 and TRBJ2-5, is EADIYQTPRYLVIGTGKKITLECSQTMGHDKMYWYQQDPGMELHLIHYSYGVNSTEKGDLSSESTVSRIRTEHFPLTLESARPSHTSQYLCASSDYRGLQETQYFGPGTRLLVL.